This TCR beta chain was observed in a study of T-cell memory formation after mild COVID-19. Deletions cut 2 bases from V and 7 bases from J, with 8 bases between. Germline lookup yields CDR1 KGHSH and CDR2 LQKENI. CDR3 size: 13 residues. As to this clonotype: Its antigen is still unknown.

Study-level results: Clones contracting across day 15 to 85 had a balanced CD4/CD8 profile; later expanding clones leaned CD4+. SARS-CoV-2 specificity was not confirmed for second-wave clones peaking on day 37. Pre-infection memory held some responding clones, suggesting pre-existing cross-reactive T cells responded.

TCRdb re-called the 5' RACE reads with MiXCR, one entry per CDR3 protein. The profile shows roughly 400,000 distinct CDR3 sequences, about 20% of them singletons. This chain uses TRBV18 with TRBJ1-4; perhaps TRBD1 as D (6 bases). Material for sequencing was PBMCs or a T cell subset sorted from them (not recorded which). The sequence came from a man younger than 30 who had mild COVID-19 (a few samples of this study predate the infection). Cell type and time point are not known. The CDR3 region has the DNA TGTGCCAGCTCACCAGAACAGGGTGAAAAACTGTTTTTT. It specifies CASSPEQGEKLFF. Looking up the rest from reference TRBV18 and TRBJ1-4 gives the full variable domain: NAGVMQNPRHLVRRRGQEARLRCSPMKGHSHVYWYRQLPEEGLKFMVYLQKENIIDESGMPKERFSAEFPKEGPSILRIQQVVRGDSAAYFCASSPEQGEKLFFGSGTQLSVL.